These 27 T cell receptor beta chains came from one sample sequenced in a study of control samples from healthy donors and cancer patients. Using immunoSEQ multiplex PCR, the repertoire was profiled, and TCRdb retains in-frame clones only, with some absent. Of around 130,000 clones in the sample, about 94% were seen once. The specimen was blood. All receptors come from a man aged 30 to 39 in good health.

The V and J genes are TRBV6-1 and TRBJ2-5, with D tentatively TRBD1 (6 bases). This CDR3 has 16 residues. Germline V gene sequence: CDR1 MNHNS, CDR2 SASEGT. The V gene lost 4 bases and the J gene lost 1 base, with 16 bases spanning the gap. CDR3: CASSATNRARQETQYF. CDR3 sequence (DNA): TGTGCCAGCAGTGCCACTAACAGGGCACGCCAAGAGACCCAGTACTTC.

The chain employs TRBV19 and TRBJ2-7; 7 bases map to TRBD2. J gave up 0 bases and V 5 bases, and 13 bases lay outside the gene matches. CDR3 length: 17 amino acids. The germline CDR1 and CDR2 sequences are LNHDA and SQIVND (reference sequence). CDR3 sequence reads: CASSDPRGRHRSYEQYF. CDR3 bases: TGTGCCAGTAGTGACCCGCGCGGGAGACACCGCTCCTACGAGCAGTACTTC.

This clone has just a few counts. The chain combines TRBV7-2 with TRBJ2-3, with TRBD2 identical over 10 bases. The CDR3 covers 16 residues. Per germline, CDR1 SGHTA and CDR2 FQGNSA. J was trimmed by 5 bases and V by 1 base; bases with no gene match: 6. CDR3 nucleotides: TGTGCCAGCAGCTTAGAAGCGGGGGGGCTTAAAGATACGCAGTATTTT. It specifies CASSLEAGGLKDTQYF.

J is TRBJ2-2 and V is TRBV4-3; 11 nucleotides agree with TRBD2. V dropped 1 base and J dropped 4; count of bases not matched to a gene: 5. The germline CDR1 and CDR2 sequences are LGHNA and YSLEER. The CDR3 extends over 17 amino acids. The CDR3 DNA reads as TGCGCCAGCAGCCAAGCCCTAGCGGGGGGACGCACCGGGGAGCTGTTTTTT. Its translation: CASSQALAGGRTGELFF.

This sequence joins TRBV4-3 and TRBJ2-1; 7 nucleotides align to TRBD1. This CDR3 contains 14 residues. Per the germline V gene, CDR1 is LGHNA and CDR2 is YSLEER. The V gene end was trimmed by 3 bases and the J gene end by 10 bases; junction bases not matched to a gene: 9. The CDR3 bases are TGCGCCAGCAGCCAGGGACAGACAGGGAGCGAGCAGTTCTTC. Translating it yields CASSQGQTGSEQFF.

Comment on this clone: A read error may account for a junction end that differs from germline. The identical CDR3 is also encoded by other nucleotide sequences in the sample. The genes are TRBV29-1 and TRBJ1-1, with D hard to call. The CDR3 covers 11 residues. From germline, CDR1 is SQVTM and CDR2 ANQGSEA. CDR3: CSGEENTEAFF. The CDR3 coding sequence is TGCAGCGGGGAAGAGAACACCGAAGCTTTCTTT.

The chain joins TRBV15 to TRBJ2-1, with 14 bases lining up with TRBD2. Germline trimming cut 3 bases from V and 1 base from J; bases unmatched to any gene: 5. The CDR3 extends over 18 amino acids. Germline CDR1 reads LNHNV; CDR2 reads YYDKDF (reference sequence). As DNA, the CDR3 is TGTGCCACCAGCAGCGGAGGACTAGCGGGGGGATCCTACAATGAGCAGTTCTTC. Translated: CATSSGGLAGGSYNEQFF.

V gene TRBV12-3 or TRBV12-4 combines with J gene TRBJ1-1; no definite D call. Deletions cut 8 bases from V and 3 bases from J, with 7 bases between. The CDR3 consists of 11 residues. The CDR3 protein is CASVGYTEAFF. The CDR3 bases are TGTGCCAGCGTGGGATACACTGAAGCTTTCTTT.

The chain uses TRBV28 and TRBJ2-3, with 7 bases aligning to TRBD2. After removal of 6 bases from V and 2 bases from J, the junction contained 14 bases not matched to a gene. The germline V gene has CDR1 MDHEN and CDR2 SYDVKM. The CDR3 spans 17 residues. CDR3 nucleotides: TGTGCCAGCAGCACCCGTCCGGGGGGTAGGTACACAGATACGCAGTATTTT. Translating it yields CASSTRPGGRYTDTQYF.

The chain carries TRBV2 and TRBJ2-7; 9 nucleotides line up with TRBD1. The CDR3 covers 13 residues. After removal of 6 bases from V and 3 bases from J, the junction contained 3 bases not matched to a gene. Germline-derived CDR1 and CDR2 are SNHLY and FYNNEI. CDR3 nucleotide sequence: TGTGCCAGCAGGGGACAGGGACACTACGAGCAGTACTTC. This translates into CASRGQGHYEQYF.

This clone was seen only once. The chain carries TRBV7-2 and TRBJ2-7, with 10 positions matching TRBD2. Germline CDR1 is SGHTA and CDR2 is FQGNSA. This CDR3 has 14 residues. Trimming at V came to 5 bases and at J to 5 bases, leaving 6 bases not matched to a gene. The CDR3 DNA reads TGTGCCAGCAGCCTGGGACTAGCGATGCACGAGCAGTACTTC. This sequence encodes CASSLGLAMHEQYF. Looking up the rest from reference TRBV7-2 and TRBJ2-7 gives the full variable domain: GAGVSQSPSNKVTEKGKDVELRCDPISGHTALYWYRQSLGQGLEFLIYFQGNSAPDKSGLPSDRFSAERTGGSVSTLTIQRTQQEDSAVYLCASSLGLAMHEQYFGPGTRLTVT.

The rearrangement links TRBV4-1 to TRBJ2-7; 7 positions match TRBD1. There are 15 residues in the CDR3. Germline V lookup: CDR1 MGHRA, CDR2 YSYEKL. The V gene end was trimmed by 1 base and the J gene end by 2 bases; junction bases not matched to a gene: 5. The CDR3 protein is CASSQVTQGAYEQYF. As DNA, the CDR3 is TGCGCCAGCAGCCAAGTTACGCAGGGGGCCTACGAGCAGTACTTC.

The DNA for the CDR3 is TGTGCCAGCAGCAGTAAACAGGGAAACACTGAAGCTTTCTTT. As protein: CASSSKQGNTEAFF. This chain uses TRBV6-2 or TRBV6-3 with TRBJ1-1; D possibly corresponds to TRBD1 (6 bases). CDR1 is MNHEY and CDR2 is SVGEGT in the germline V gene. CDR3 size: 14 residues. The V gene lost 6 bases and the J gene lost 2 bases, with 13 bases spanning the gap.

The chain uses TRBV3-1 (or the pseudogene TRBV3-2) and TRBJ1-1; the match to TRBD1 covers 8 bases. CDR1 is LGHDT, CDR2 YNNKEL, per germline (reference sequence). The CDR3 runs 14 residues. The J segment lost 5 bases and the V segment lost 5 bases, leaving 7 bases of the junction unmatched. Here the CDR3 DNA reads TGTGCCAGCAGCTATGACAGGGGCCGAACTGAAGCTTTCTTT. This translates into CASSYDRGRTEAFF.

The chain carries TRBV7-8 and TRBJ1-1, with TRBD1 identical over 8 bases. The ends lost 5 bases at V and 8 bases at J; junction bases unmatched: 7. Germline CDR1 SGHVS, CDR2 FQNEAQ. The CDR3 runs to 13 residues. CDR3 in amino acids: CASSPGQGTEAFF. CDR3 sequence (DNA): TGTGCCAGCAGCCCCGGACAGGGCACCGAAGCTTTCTTT.

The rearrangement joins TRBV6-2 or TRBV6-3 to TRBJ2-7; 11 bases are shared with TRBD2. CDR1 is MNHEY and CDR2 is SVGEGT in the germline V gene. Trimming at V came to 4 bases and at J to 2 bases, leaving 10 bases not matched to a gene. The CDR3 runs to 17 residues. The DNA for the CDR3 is TGTGCCAGCAGTTCCATCATATCTAGCGGGGGGACCTACGAGCAGTACTTC. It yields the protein CASSSIISSGGTYEQYF.

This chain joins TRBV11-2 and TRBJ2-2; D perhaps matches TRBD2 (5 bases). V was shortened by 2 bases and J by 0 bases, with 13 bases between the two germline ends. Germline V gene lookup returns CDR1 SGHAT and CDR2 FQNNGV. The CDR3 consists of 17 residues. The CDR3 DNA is TGTGCCAGCAGCTTACGGTACGGGGAGCCGAACACCGGGGAGCTGTTTTTT. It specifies CASSLRYGEPNTGELFF.

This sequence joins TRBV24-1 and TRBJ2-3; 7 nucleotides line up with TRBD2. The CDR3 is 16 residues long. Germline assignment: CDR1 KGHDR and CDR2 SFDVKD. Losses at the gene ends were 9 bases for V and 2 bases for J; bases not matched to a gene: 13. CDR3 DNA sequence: TGTGCCACCTGCGACGGGGCTAGCGGAAACACAGATACGCAGTATTTT. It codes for CATCDGASGNTDTQYF.

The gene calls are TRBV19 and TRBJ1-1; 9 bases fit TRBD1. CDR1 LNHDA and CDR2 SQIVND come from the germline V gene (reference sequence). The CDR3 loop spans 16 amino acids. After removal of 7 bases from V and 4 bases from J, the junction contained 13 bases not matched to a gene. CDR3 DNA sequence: TGTGCCAGTACTCCCGGGACAGGGAGTTGGGCCACTGAAGCTTTCTTT. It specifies CASTPGTGSWATEAFF.

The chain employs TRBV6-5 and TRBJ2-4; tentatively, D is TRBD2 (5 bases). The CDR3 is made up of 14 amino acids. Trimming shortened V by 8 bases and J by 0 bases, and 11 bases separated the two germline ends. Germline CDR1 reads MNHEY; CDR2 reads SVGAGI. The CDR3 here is CASGEPLAKNIQYF. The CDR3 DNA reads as TGTGCCAGCGGGGAGCCTCTAGCCAAAAACATTCAGTACTTC.

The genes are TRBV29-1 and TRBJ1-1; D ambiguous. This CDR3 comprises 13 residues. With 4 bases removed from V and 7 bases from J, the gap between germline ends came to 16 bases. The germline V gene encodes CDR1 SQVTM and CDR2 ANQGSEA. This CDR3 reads CSVAGMQSGEAFF. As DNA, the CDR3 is TGCAGCGTTGCCGGTATGCAGAGTGGTGAAGCTTTCTTT.

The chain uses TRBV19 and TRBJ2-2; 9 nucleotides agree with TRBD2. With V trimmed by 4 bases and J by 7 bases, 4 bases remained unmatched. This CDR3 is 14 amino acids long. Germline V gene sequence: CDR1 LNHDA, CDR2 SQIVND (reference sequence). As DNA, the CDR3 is TGTGCCAGTAGTAGCGGGGGGGCCTTCGGGGAGCTGTTTTTT. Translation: CASSSGGAFGELFF.

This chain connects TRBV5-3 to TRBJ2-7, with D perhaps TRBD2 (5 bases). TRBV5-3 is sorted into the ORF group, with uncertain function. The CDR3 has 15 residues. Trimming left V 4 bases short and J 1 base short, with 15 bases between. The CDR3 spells CARSPGPPGSYEQYF. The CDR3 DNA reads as TGTGCCAGAAGCCCGGGCCCTCCGGGGTCCTACGAGCAGTACTTC.

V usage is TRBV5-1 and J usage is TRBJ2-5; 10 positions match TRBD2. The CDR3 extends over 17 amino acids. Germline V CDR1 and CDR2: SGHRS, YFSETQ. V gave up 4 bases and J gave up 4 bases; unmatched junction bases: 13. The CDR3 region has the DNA TGCGCCAGCAGCCAAGGTAGCGGGGGGCTAAGGTCAGAGACCCAGTACTTC. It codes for CASSQGSGGLRSETQYF.

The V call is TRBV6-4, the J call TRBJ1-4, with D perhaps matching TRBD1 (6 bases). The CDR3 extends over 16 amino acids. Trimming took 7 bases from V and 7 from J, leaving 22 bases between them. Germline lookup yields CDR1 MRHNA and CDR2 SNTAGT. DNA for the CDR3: TGTGCCAGCACCGTCCTAACCGGGGGGGCAGGTGAAAAACTGTTTTTT. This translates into CASTVLTGGAGEKLFF.

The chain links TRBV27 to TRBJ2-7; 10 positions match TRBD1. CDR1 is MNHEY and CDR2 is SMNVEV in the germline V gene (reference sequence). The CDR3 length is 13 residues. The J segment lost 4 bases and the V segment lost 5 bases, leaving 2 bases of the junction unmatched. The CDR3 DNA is TGTGCCAGCAGTGCGGGACAGGGGTACGAGCAGTACTTC. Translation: CASSAGQGYEQYF.

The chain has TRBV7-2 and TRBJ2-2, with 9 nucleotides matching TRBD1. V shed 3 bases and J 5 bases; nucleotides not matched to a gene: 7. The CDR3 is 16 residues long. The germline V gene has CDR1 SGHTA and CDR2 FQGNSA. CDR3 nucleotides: TGTGCCAGCAGCTTCCCTCCCGGGACAGGGACCGGGGAGCTGTTTTTT. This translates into CASSFPPGTGTGELFF. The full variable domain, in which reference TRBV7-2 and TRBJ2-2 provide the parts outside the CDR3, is GAGVSQSPSNKVTEKGKDVELRCDPISGHTALYWYRQSLGQGLEFLIYFQGNSAPDKSGLPSDRFSAERTGGSVSTLTIQRTQQEDSAVYLCASSFPPGTGTGELFFGEGSRLTVL.